The sample holds many counts of the clone carrying this T cell receptor (beta chain). Researchers took RNA transcripts and amplified the TCR beta CDR3 regions from them. An initial round of RT-PCR targeting the TCR CDR3 relied on the HTBI primer set. TCRdb called the multiplex PCR reads again in MiXCR, with one record for every CDR3 protein. The sample shows hundreds of thousands of distinct CDR3 sequences, 35% to 45% of them seen only once. This sample stems from a study of T cells in Graves' hyperthyroidism and ophthalmopathy. Study summary: Before any treatment, at initial diagnosis, peripheral blood was collected.

The ends lost 9 bases at V and 8 bases at J; junction bases unmatched: 6. This CDR3 spans 13 amino acids. The gene calls are TRBV12-3 or TRBV12-4 and TRBJ1-4, with 10 nucleotides matching TRBD1. The receptor's source is a man between 18 and 29 years old with Graves' hyperthyroidism. The sequencing input was blood. CDR3 residues: CASRGQGNEKLFF. CDR3 bases: TGTGCCAGTAGGGGACAGGGGAACGAAAAACTGTTTTTT.